Below, one T cell receptor (beta chain) is given with its context. Its antigen is not known. This specimen belongs to a study of shared clonotypes between healthy human individuals. The study, taken as a whole, reports: Naive CD4 clonotypes were shared across several donors at approximately 5.3%. Generation of non-shared clonotypes was less probable than generation of clonotypes shared by all four donors. Deeper or shallower sequencing was expected to change how clonotypes are shared among donors.

Assay runs were performed at deep level. Some clones are missing from TCRdb's copy, which holds only in-frame ones; the method was immunoSEQ multiplex PCR. The sample carries roughly 2.6 million clones, around 94% recorded once. The germline CDR1 and CDR2 sequences are MNHNS and SASEGT. V lost 1 base, J lost 13 bases, and 10 bases lay in between. This CDR3 has 11 residues. The sequence derives from a man aged 18 to 29 in good health. The rearrangement uses TRBV6-1 and TRBJ1-2; D is possibly TRBD1 (5 bases). Source material: naive CD4+ T cells sorted from blood. Subset meaning: CD45RA+ positively selected. CDR3 coding DNA: TGTGCCAGCAGTGAAGGGGGGTCCAGCACCTTC. Protein: CASSEGGSSTF.